This T cell receptor beta chain stems from a study of immune reconstitution after stem cell transplant in scleroderma. TCRdb re-called the RT-PCR reads through MiXCR, storing one row per CDR3 protein. Among under 2,000 distinct CDR3 sequences listed, approximately 3.7% were seen once. From germline, CDR1 is SGHTA and CDR2 FQGNSA. V gave up 4 bases and J gave up 15 bases; unmatched junction bases: 8. This CDR3 has 13 residues. The sequence was obtained from a male donor with systemic sclerosis. The chain links TRBV7-2 to TRBJ2-1; 11 bases fit TRBD2. The material was obtained before or after autologous hematopoietic stem cell transplantation (not recorded which). CDR3 DNA sequence: TGTGCCAGCAGCTCGACTAGCGGGACGGATGGGTTCTTC. It specifies CASSSTSGTDGFF. Full variable domain (outside the CDR3, taken from reference TRBV7-2 and TRBJ2-1): GAGVSQSPSNKVTEKGKDVELRCDPISGHTALYWYRQSLGQGLEFLIYFQGNSAPDKSGLPSDRFSAERTGGSVSTLTIQRTQQEDSAVYLCASSSTSGTDGFFGPGTRLTVL.